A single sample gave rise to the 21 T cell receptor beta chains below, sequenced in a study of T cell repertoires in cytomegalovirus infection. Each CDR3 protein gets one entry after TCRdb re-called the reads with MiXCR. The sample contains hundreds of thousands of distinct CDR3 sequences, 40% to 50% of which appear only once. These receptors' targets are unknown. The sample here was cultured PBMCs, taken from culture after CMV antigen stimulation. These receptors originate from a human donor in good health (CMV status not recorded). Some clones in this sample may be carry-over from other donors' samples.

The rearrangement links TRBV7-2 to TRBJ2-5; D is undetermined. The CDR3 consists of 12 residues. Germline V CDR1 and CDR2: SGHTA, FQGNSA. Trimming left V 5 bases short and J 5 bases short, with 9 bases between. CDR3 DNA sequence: TGTGCCAGCAGCCCACTTCGGGAGACCCAGTACTTC. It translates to CASSPLRETQYF.

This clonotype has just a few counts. CDR3 nucleotide sequence: TGTGCCAGCAGCTTAAATCCGGGAAGGTATGGCTACACCTTC. Its translation: CASSLNPGRYGYTF. This chain joins TRBV11-2 and TRBJ1-2; D remains unclear. Deletions cut 2 bases from V and 5 bases from J, with 12 bases between. The CDR3 is 14 residues long. Germline values: CDR1 SGHAT, CDR2 FQNNGV.

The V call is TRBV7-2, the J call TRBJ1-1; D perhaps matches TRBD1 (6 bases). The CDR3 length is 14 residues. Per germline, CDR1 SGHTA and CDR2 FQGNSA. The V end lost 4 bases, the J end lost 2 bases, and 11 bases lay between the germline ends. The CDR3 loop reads CASSSDRPNTEAFF. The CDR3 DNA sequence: TGTGCCAGCAGCTCCGACAGGCCTAACACTGAAGCTTTCTTT.

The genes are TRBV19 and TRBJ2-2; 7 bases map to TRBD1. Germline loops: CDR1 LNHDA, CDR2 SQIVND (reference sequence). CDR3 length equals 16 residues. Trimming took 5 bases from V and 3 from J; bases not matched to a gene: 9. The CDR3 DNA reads TGTGCCAGTAGTGGCCGGTCGCAGGGGGACACCGGGGAGCTGTTTTTT. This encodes CASSGRSQGDTGELFF.

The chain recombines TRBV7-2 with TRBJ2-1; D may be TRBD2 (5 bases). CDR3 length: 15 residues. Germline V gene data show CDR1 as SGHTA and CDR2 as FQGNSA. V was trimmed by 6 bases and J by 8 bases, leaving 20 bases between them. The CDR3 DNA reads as TGTGCCAGCAGAAAGGACTCTGTCGGGTACGATGAGCAGTTCTTC. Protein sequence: CASRKDSVGYDEQFF.

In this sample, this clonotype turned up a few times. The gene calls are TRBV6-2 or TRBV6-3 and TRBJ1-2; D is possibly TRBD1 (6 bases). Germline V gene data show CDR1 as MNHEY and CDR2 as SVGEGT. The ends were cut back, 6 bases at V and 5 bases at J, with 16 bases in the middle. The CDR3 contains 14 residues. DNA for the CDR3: TGTGCCAGCAGCCCGGACAGTGGCGGGTATGGCTACACCTTC. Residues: CASSPDSGGYGYTF.

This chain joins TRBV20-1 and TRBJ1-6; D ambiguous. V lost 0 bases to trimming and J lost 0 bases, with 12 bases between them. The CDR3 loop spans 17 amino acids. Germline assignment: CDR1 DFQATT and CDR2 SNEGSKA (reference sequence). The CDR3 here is CSARDRTTSSYNSPLHF. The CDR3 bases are TGCAGTGCTAGAGACCGGACTACAAGCTCCTATAATTCACCCCTCCACTTT.

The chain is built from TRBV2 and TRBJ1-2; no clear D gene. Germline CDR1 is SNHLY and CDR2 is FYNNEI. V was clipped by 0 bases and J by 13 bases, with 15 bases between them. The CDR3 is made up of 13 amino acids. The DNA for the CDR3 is TGTGCCAGCAGTGAAGCCTCCCAGCGCTCGATCACCTTC. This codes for CASSEASQRSITF.

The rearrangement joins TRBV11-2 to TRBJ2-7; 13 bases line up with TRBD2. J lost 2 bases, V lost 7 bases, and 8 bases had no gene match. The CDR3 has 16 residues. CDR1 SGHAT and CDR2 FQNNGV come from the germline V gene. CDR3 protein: CASITLGLAGPYEQYF. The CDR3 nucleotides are TGTGCCAGCATCACGTTGGGACTAGCGGGACCCTACGAGCAGTACTTC.

In DNA form, the CDR3 reads TGTGCCAGCAGTTACTTTATCGGGACAGGGGGCGTCGGATACGAGCAGTACTTC. Residues: CASSYFIGTGGVGYEQYF. V usage is TRBV6-6 and J usage is TRBJ2-7; 12 nucleotides agree with TRBD1. Losses at the gene ends were 1 base for V and 4 bases for J; bases not matched to a gene: 11. The length of the CDR3 is 18 residues. CDR1 and CDR2 (germline): MNHNY, SVGAGI (reference sequence).

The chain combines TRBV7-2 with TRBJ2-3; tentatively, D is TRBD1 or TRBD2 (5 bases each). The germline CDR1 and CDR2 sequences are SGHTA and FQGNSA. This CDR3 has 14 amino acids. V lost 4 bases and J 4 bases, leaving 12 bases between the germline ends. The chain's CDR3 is CASSSSGTADTQYF. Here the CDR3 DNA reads TGTGCCAGCAGCTCCTCGGGGACGGCAGATACGCAGTATTTT.

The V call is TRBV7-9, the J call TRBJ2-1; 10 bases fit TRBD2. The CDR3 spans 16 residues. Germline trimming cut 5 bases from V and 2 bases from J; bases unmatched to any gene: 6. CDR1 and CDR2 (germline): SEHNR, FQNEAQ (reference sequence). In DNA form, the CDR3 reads TGTGCCAGCAGCACGAGGACTAGCGGCACCTACAATGAGCAGTTCTTC. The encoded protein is CASSTRTSGTYNEQFF.

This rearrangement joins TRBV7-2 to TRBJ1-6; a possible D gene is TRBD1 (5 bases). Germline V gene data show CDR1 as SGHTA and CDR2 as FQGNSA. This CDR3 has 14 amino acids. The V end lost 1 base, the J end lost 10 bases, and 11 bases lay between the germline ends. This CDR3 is CASSLEGTGSPLHF. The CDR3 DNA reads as TGTGCCAGCAGCTTAGAGGGGACGGGGTCACCCCTCCACTTT.

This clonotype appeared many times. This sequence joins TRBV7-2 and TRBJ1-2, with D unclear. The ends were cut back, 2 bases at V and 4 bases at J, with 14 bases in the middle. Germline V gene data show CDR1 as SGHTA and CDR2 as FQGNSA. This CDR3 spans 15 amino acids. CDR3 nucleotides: TGTGCCAGCAGCTTAAACCCCCAGAGGTTCTATGGCTACACCTTC. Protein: CASSLNPQRFYGYTF.

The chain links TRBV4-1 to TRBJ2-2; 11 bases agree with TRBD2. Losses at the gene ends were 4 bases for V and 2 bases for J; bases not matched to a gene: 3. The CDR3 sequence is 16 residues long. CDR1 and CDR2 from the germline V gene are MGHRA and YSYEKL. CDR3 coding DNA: TGCGCCAGCAGCCCGGGACTAGCGGATAACACCGGGGAGCTGTTTTTT. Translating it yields CASSPGLADNTGELFF.

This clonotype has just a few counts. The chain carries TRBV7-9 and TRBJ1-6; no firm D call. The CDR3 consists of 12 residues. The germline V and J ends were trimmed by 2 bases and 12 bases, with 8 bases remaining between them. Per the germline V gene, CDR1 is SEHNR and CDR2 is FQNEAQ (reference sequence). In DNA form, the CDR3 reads TGTGCCAGCAGCTTAATTCCGGGACCCCTCCACTTT. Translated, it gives CASSLIPGPLHF.

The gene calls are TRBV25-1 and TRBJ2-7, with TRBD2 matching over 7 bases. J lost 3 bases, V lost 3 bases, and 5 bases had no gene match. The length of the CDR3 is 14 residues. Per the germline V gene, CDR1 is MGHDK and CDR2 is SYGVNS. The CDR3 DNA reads TGTGCCAGCAGTGAGGTGGGAGGGTACTACGAGCAGTACTTC. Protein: CASSEVGGYYEQYF.

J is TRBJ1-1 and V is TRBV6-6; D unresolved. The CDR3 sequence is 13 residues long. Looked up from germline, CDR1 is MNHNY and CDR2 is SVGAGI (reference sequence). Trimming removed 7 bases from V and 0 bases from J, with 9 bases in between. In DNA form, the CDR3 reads TGTGCCAGCACCACCCAGTTGAACACTGAAGCTTTCTTT. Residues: CASTTQLNTEAFF.

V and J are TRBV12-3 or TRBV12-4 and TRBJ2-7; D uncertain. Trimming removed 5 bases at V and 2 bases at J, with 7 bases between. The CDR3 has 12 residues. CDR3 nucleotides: TGTGCCAGCAGTCTTCGGGCCTACGAGCAGTACTTC. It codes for CASSLRAYEQYF.

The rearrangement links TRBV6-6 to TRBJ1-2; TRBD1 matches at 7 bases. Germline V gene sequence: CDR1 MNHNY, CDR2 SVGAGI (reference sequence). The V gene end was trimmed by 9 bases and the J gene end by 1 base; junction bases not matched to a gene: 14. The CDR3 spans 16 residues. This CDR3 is CASNEQGTEFNYGYTF. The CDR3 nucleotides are TGTGCCAGTAACGAACAGGGGACGGAATTTAACTATGGCTACACCTTC.

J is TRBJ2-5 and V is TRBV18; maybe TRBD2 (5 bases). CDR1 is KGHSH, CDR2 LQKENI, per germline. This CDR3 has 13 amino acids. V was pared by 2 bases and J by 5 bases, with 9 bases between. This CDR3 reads CASSPGRRETQYF. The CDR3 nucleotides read TGTGCCAGCTCACCAGGGAGAAGGGAGACCCAGTACTTC.